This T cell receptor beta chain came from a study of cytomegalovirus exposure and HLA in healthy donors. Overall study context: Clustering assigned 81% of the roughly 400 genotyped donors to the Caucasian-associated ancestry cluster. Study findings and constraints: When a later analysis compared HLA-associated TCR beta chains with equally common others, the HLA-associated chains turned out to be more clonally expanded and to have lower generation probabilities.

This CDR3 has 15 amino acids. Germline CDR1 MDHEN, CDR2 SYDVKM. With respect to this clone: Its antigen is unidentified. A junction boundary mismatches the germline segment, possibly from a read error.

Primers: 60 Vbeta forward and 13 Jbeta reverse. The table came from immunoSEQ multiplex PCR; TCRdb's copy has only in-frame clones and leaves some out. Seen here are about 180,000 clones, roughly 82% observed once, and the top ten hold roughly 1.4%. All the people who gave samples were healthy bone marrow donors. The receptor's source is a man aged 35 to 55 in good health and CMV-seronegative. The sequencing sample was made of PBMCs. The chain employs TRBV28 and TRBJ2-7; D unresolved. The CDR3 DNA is TGTGCCGGCAGTTTTCAGGCCCTCAGCTCCTACGAGCAGTACTTC. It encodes CAGSFQALSSYEQYF.